The 20 T cell receptor beta chains presented below share a single source sample, sequenced in a study of vaccination and CD4 T cells after COVID-19. With the Oncomine TCR Beta short-read assay, DNA from cultured CD4+ T cells was sequenced. TCRdb reanalysed the PCR reads using MiXCR and keeps one entry per CDR3 protein. The sample includes under 15,000 distinct CDR3 sequences, about three fifths of them seen just once. Their antigens remain unidentified. Described treatment: approximately 10-day PBMC culture with coronavirus spike peptide pools or control peptides (ViraFEST assay). Sequenced material: CD4+ T cells from blood, cultured in vitro. The receptors originated from a human donor who had recovered from COVID-19.

The chain has TRBV19 and TRBJ2-6; D gene uncertain. Trimming took 9 bases from V and 0 from J, leaving 9 bases between them. The CDR3 runs 14 residues. Germline CDR1 LNHDA, CDR2 SQIVND (reference sequence). The CDR3 loop reads CASSWGSGANVLTF. CDR3 bases: TGTGCCAGCAGTTGGGGCTCTGGGGCCAACGTCCTGACTTTC.

The V and J genes are TRBV20-1 and TRBJ1-2, with D perhaps matching TRBD1 (5 bases). Germline values: CDR1 DFQATT, CDR2 SNEGSKA (reference sequence). This CDR3 has 16 residues. Trimming removed 1 base from V and 3 bases from J, with 18 bases in between. As DNA, the CDR3 is TGCAGTGCTAGAGTTCGCCGGGGCCCCCTAGACTATGGCTACACCTTC. Amino acids: CSARVRRGPLDYGYTF.

The gene calls are TRBV20-1 and TRBJ2-3; 10 positions agree with TRBD1. Per the germline V gene, CDR1 is DFQATT and CDR2 is SNEGSKA (reference sequence). The CDR3 covers 14 residues. Trimming took 3 bases from V and 5 from J; bases not matched to a gene: 5. The CDR3 spells CSARRQGAQDTQYF. The CDR3 region has the DNA TGCAGTGCTAGGAGACAGGGGGCGCAAGATACGCAGTATTTT.

The chain is built from TRBV6-5 and TRBJ2-2; the match to TRBD2 covers 9 bases. This CDR3 region has 17 residues. CDR1 is MNHEY, CDR2 SVGAGI, per germline. J gave up 4 bases and V 2 bases, and 8 bases lay outside the gene matches. The CDR3 DNA reads TGTGCCAGCAGTTACGCCCTAACTAGCGGGCGCACCGGGGAGCTGTTTTTT. As protein: CASSYALTSGRTGELFF.

The J gene is TRBJ2-5, the V gene TRBV11-1, with D possibly TRBD1 on 6 matching bases. CDR1 is SGHAT and CDR2 is FQDESV in the germline V gene (reference sequence). Trimming removed 2 bases at V and 1 base at J, with 14 bases between. CDR3 size: 16 residues. CDR3 DNA: TGTGCCAGCAGCTTACAAACAGGGTTAGCCCAAGAGACCCAGTACTTC. It encodes CASSLQTGLAQETQYF. Full variable domain (rest looked up from reference TRBV11-1 and TRBJ2-5): EAEVAQSPRYKITEKSQAVAFWCDPISGHATLYWYRQILGQGPELLVQFQDESVVDDSQLPKDRFSAERLKGVDSTLKIQPAELGDSAMYLCASSLQTGLAQETQYFGPGTRLLVL.

The chain combines TRBV27 with TRBJ1-2; tentatively, D is TRBD1 (5 bases). The ends were cut back, 6 bases at V and 2 bases at J, with 13 bases in the middle. From germline, CDR1 is MNHEY and CDR2 SMNVEV (reference sequence). The CDR3 totals 14 residues. This CDR3 is CASRQWAGNYGYTF. The CDR3 coding sequence is TGTGCCAGCAGACAATGGGCAGGGAACTATGGCTACACCTTC.

The V call is TRBV7-2, the J call TRBJ1-6; D is undetermined. There are 13 residues in the CDR3. From germline, CDR1 is SGHTA and CDR2 FQGNSA. With 6 bases removed from V and 8 bases from J, the gap between germline ends came to 11 bases. The CDR3 protein is CASSTSRDSPLHF. CDR3 in DNA: TGTGCCAGCAGTACTTCACGGGATTCACCCCTCCACTTT.

The V call is TRBV2, the J call TRBJ2-4; tentative D call: TRBD1 (5 bases). The V end lost 4 bases, the J end lost 6 bases, and 10 bases lay between the germline ends. Germline V lookup: CDR1 SNHLY, CDR2 FYNNEI. The CDR3 extends over 13 amino acids. CDR3 nucleotide sequence: TGTGCCAGCAGTGGTCAGGGTGCAAACATTCAGTACTTC. Protein sequence: CASSGQGANIQYF. The whole variable domain, remainder taken from reference TRBV2 and TRBJ2-4, is EPEVTQTPSHQVTQMGQEVILRCVPISNHLYFYWYRQILGQKVEFLVSFYNNEISEKSEIFDDQFSVERPDGSNFTLKIRSTKLEDSAMYFCASSGQGANIQYFGAGTRLSVL.

The chain employs TRBV15 and TRBJ1-1; tentative D call: TRBD1 (5 bases). The CDR3 is 17 residues long. CDR1 is LNHNV, CDR2 YYDKDF, per germline (reference sequence). The V gene lost 5 bases and the J gene lost 0 bases, with 19 bases spanning the gap. DNA of the CDR3: TGTGCCACCAGCCTACCCTATCAGGCAGGGATGAACACTGAAGCTTTCTTT. Its protein is CATSLPYQAGMNTEAFF.

This clonotype was counted only a few times. J is TRBJ2-5 and V is TRBV27; tentatively, D is TRBD1 or TRBD2 (6 bases each). V was pared by 5 bases and J by 5 bases, with 24 bases between. This CDR3 is built from 17 residues. Per germline, CDR1 MNHEY and CDR2 SMNVEV (reference sequence). CDR3 nucleotides: TGTGCCAGCAGTCAGAGGCCCAGTTGGGGGGCCAGGGAGACCCAGTACTTC. This gives the protein CASSQRPSWGARETQYF.

The V and J genes are TRBV6-5 and TRBJ1-1; 9 bases match TRBD1. The CDR3 totals 18 residues. From germline, CDR1 is MNHEY and CDR2 SVGAGI. Unmatched junction bases numbered 12, after V lost 2 bases and J lost 2 bases. The CDR3 bases are TGTGCCAGCAGTTACAATCCCGGGACAGGGAGAACCAACACTGAAGCTTTCTTT. It codes for CASSYNPGTGRTNTEAFF.

The sample holds a few counts of this clonotype. J is TRBJ1-5 and V is TRBV20-1; D gene unclear. Trimming pared 0 bases from V and 5 bases from J, leaving 14 bases between. CDR1 is DFQATT, CDR2 SNEGSKA, per germline (reference sequence). The CDR3 extends over 15 amino acids. Here the CDR3 DNA reads TGCAGTGCTAGAGATTTCGCGGGTCAGGATCAGCCCCAGCATTTT. Protein product: CSARDFAGQDQPQHF.

The CDR3 region is CSARDLAGGNTGELFF. The CDR3 nucleotides read TGCAGTGCTAGAGATCTGGCGGGAGGGAACACCGGGGAGCTGTTTTTT. V usage is TRBV20-1 and J usage is TRBJ2-2; 8 bases fit TRBD2. Germline V gives CDR1 DFQATT, CDR2 SNEGSKA (reference sequence). This CDR3 has 16 amino acids. After removal of 0 bases from V and 1 base from J, the junction contained 4 bases not matched to a gene.

Comments on this clonotype: Compared with germline, one end of the junction differs, possibly owing to a read error. The rearrangement uses TRBV6-1 and TRBJ1-5, with 9 bases fitting TRBD1. Germline V gene data show CDR1 as MNHNS and CDR2 as SASEGT. There are 14 residues in the CDR3. The CDR3 nucleotides are TGTGTCAGCGGACGGGGACAGGGCATGCAGCCCCAGCATTTT. Translating gives CVSGRGQGMQPQHF.

The chain recombines TRBV6-1 with TRBJ2-3, with 8 bases that match TRBD2. Germline V gene sequence: CDR1 MNHNS, CDR2 SASEGT. The CDR3 runs to 15 residues. V lost 5 bases, J lost 2 bases, and 6 bases stayed unmatched. In nucleotides, the CDR3 is TGTGCCAGCAGTACCGGGAGGGGAGACACAGATACGCAGTATTTT. Its protein is CASSTGRGDTDTQYF.

This clonotype was recorded a few times. V is TRBV7-2 and J is TRBJ1-1, with D perhaps TRBD1 (5 bases). Trimming took off 3 bases at V and 4 bases at J, with 12 bases between the two ends. Germline lookup yields CDR1 SGHTA and CDR2 FQGNSA. The CDR3 totals 14 residues. The CDR3 loop is CASSLGWGFTEAFF. The CDR3, as DNA: TGTGCCAGCAGCTTGGGGTGGGGGTTCACTGAAGCTTTCTTT.

The rearrangement joins TRBV11-2 to TRBJ2-6, with TRBD1 matching 8 bases. Germline values: CDR1 SGHAT, CDR2 FQNNGV. The V segment lost 1 base and the J segment 0 bases; nucleotides outside the gene matches: 5. The CDR3 covers 18 residues. The CDR3, as DNA: TGTGCCAGCAGCTTAGTAATAGGACAGGGCTCTGGGGCCAACGTCCTGACTTTC. This encodes CASSLVIGQGSGANVLTF.

This clonotype was seen a handful of times. The chain joins TRBV20-1 to TRBJ2-3; 9 bases are shared with TRBD2. The CDR3 covers 17 residues. Trimming removed 3 bases from V and 0 bases from J; junction bases left unmatched: 10. Per the germline V gene, CDR1 is DFQATT and CDR2 is SNEGSKA (reference sequence). CDR3 amino acids: CSASKLAGITSTDTQYF. CDR3 nucleotide sequence: TGCAGTGCTAGTAAGCTAGCGGGAATTACTAGCACAGATACGCAGTATTTT.

J is TRBJ2-7 and V is TRBV2; no definite D call. Trimming removed 4 bases from V and 7 bases from J, with 8 bases in between. The CDR3 length is 11 residues. Germline lookup yields CDR1 SNHLY and CDR2 FYNNEI. CDR3 in amino acids: CASSGEGEQYF. The CDR3 DNA is TGTGCCAGCAGTGGCGAAGGAGAGCAGTACTTC.

The chain links TRBV7-8 to TRBJ2-7; 7 bases line up with TRBD1. With 4 bases clipped from V and 4 bases from J, the junction kept 10 bases outside the gene matches. The CDR3 covers 15 residues. The germline V gene encodes CDR1 SGHVS and CDR2 FQNEAQ. In nucleotides, the CDR3 is TGTGCCAGCAGCTGGTCGGCACAGGGGCCATACGAGCAGTACTTC. Its protein is CASSWSAQGPYEQYF.